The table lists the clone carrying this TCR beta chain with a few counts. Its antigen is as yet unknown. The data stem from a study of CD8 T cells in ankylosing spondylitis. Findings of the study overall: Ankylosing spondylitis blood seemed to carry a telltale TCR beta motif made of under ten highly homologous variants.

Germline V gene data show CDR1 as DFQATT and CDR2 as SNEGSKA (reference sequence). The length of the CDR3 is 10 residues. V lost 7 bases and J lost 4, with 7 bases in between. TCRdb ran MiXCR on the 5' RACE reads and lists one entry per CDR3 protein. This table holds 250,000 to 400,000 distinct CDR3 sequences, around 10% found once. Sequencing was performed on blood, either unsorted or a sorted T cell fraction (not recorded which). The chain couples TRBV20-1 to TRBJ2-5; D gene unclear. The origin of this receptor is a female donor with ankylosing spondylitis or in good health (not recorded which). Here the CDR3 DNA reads TGCAGTGGGGGTTTAGAGACCCAGTACTTC. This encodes CSGGLETQYF.